This T cell receptor beta chain was sequenced in a study of blood T cell repertoires in COVID-19. Study background: Samples came from the United States, Italy and Spain, spanning acute and convalescent COVID-19. PBMCs, B-cell-depleted T cells, or T cells were the source of the cDNA or gDNA that made up the material.

As processed by the authors: Amplification with reference gene primers provided the estimates of nucleated cell counts. Clones were sequenced by immunoSEQ multiplex PCR, and TCRdb holds only the in-frame ones, with some missing. V, J and clone size are those of that table, while D and trimming were read from the DNA. The top ten clones hold over 6% of a sample with around 72,000 clones, around 89% of them seen once. The CDR3 spans 15 residues. V lost 6 bases, J lost 4 bases, and 18 bases lay in between. Germline-derived CDR1 and CDR2 are SNHLY and FYNNEI. Sequencing used peripheral blood. This chain uses TRBV2 with TRBJ1-2, with a weak D call TRBD1 (6 bases). This sequence was found in a woman aged 70-85 years with acute or convalescent COVID-19. The CDR3 sequence: CASRPTGLWGYGYTF. As DNA, the CDR3 is TGTGCCAGCAGGCCCACAGGGTTGTGGGGCTATGGCTACACCTTC.